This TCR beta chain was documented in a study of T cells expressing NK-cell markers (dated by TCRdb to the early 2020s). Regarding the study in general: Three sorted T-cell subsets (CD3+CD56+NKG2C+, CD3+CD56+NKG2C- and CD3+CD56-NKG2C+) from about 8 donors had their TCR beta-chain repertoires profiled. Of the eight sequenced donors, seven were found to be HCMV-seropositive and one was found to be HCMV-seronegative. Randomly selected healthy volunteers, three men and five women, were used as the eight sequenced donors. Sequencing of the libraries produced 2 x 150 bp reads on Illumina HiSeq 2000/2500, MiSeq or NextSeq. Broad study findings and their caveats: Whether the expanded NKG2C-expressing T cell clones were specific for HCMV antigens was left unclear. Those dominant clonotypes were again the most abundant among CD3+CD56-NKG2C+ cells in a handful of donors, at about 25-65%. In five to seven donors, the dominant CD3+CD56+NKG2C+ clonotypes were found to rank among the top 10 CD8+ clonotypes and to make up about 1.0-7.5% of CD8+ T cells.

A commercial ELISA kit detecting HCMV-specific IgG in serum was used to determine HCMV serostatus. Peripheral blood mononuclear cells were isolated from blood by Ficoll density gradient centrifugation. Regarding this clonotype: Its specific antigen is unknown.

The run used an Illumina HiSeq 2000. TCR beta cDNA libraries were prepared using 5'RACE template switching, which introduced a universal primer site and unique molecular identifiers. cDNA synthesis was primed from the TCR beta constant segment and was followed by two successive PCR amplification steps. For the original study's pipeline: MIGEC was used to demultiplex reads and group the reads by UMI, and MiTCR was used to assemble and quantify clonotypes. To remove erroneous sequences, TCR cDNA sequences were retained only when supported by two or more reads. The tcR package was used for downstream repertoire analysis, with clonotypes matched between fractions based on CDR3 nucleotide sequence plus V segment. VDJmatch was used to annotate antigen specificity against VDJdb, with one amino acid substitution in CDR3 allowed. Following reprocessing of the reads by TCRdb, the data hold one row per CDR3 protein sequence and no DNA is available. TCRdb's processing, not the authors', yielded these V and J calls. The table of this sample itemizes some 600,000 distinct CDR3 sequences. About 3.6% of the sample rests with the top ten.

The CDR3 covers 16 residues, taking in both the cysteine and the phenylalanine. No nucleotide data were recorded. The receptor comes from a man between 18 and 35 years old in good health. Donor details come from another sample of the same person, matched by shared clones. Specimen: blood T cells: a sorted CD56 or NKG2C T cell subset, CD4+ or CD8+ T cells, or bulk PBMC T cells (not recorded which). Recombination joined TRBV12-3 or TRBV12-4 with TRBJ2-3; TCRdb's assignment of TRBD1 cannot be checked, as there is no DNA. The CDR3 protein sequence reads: CASSPSGGPRTDTQYF.